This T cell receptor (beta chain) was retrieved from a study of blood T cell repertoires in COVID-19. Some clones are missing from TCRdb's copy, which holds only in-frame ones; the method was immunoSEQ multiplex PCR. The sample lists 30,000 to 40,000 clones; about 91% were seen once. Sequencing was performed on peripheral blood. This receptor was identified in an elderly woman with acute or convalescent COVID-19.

This chain's CDR3 is CASSSAGTGISEQFF. CDR3 sequence (DNA): TGTGCCAGCAGTTCTGCCGGGACAGGGATCAGTGAGCAGTTCTTC. The chain links TRBV6-6 to TRBJ2-1, with 9 bases matching TRBD1. Trimming at V came to 4 bases and at J to 9 bases, leaving 10 bases not matched to a gene. Germline V gene sequence: CDR1 MNHNY, CDR2 SVGAGI (reference sequence). This CDR3 is built from 15 residues.